Each of the 5 T cell receptor beta chains below was sequenced from the same sample in a study of shared clonotypes between healthy human individuals. The protocol was immunoSEQ multiplex PCR, while the TCRdb copy is restricted to in-frame clones and leaves out a portion. The sample shows some 900,000 clones, around three quarters of them seen only once. Sequenced material: memory CD4+ T cells sorted from blood. Documented subset: CD45RA-negative fraction. These receptor sequences come from a man aged 18 to 30 in good health.

This clone was seen many times. The genes are TRBV30 and TRBJ1-1; 7 bases align to TRBD1. The CDR3 is made up of 13 amino acids. The germline V gene has CDR1 GTSNPN and CDR2 SVGIG (reference sequence). The junction had 8 bases not matched to a gene; V was cut back by 5 bases and J by 5 bases. The CDR3 sequence: CAWSATGATEAFF. The CDR3 region has the DNA TGTGCCTGGTCTGCAACAGGGGCAACTGAAGCTTTCTTT.

In regard to this clone: One end of the junction fails to match germline, which may point to a read error. The chain combines TRBV6-1 with TRBJ2-7; D uncertain. Germline V CDR1 and CDR2: MNHNS, SASEGT. The length of the CDR3 is 15 residues. CDR3 amino acids: CASSEGVWAAYEQYF. CDR3 nucleotides: TGTGCCAGCAGCGAAGGAGTGTGGGCAGCCTACGAGCAGTACTTC.

This clone was seen more than once but under ten times. This rearrangement joins TRBV7-8 to TRBJ2-3; D is ambiguous. The germline V and J ends were trimmed by 5 bases and 4 bases, with 7 bases remaining between them. This CDR3 comprises 12 residues. Looked up from germline, CDR1 is SGHVS and CDR2 is FQNEAQ. This CDR3 is CASSRLSDTQYF. CDR3 nucleotide sequence: TGTGCCAGCAGCCGTCTTTCAGATACGCAGTATTTT.

The J gene is TRBJ2-3, the V gene TRBV19; perhaps D is TRBD1 or TRBD2 (6 bases each). CDR1 LNHDA and CDR2 SQIVND come from the germline V gene (reference sequence). This CDR3 contains 16 residues. V was clipped by 6 bases and J by 0 bases, with 16 bases between them. The CDR3 nucleotides read TGTGCCAGTAGCGAAACCGGGGGCTCTAGCACAGATACGCAGTATTTT. Residues: CASSETGGSSTDTQYF.

V usage is TRBV6-1 and J usage is TRBJ1-5; no clear D. Germline values: CDR1 MNHNS, CDR2 SASEGT. The V and J ends lost 2 bases and 7 bases respectively, with 6 bases between them. The CDR3 length is 12 residues. Written as DNA, the CDR3 is TGTGCCAGCAGTGAACCCGGGCAGCCCCAGCATTTT. Its protein is CASSEPGQPQHF.